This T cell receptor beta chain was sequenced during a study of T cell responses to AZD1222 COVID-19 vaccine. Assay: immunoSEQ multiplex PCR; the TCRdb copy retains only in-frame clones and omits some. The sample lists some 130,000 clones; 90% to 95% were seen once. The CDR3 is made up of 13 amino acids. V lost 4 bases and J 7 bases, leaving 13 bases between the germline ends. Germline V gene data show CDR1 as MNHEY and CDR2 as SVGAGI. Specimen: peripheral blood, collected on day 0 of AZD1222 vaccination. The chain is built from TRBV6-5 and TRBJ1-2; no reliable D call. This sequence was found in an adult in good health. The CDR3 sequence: CASSWGISAGYTF. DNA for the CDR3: TGTGCCAGCAGTTGGGGTATTTCGGCTGGCTACACCTTC.